The source of this T cell receptor (beta chain) is a study of blood T cell repertoires in COVID-19 (dated by TCRdb to about 2020). Background for the entire study: The collaborator samples originated in the United States, Italy and Spain and spanned the acute and convalescent phases of COVID-19. The material from the prospective study consisted of cDNA or gDNA derived from T cells, B-cell-depleted T cells, or PBMCs. Deeply sampled blood TCRbeta repertoires from subjects exposed to, actively infected with, or recovered from COVID-19 were included in the dataset. The repertoires were released in a freely available public database intended as a resource for research on the immune response to SARS-CoV-2. The samples were drawn from the first 160 participants of the ongoing ImmuneRACE study and from about 1,200 subjects provided by 6 global collaborators. Nearly every sample came with metadata listing a de-identified subject ID, COVID-19 status, age in years and sex. Where HLA class I and class II types were available, the types were taken from metadata supplied by the sample provider, not from assay-based typing. General conclusions and limits of the study: Clinical and demographic metadata were provided uncurated, with the amount varying by source and participant.

With regard to this clone: Its specific antigen is unknown. Qualities for individual bases were not recorded, and no much larger clone is one base off.

Collaborating institutions collected whole blood in K2EDTA tubes following their own protocols. Collaborator samples were shipped for TCRbeta analysis as frozen whole blood, isolated PBMCs, or DNA extracted from either sample type. CDR1 LGHNT and CDR2 FRNRAP were looked up in the germline V gene. A distance of 10 bases separates the germline ends of V and J, which lose 1 base and 3 bases respectively. The CDR3 runs 16 amino acids, cysteine and phenylalanine included. Here the CDR3 DNA is all that survives: 48 bases in frame from base 1. The immunoSEQ Assay, a bias-controlled multiplex PCR, was used to amplify TCRbeta CDR3 regions from genomic DNA. Per the source publication's procedure: The number of nucleated cells in each sample was estimated by amplification of reference gene primers within the assay. To quantify the absolute abundance of each unique TCRbeta CDR3 rearrangement, sequence reads were collapsed and filtered. For each sample, productive Simpson clonality was calculated as the square root of Simpson's diversity index across productive rearrangements. This immuneACCESS table, as held by TCRdb, lists in-frame sequences with V and J called but not all clones. Of the missing ones, under half trace to an unresolved V gene in checked studies; the others have no known cause. Clonal size and the V and J genes are those of that table, whereas D and trimming came from the DNA. The sample profile shows some 95,000 clones; around nine tenths of them were found once. Of the sample, approximately 1.2% falls within the top ten clones.

This chain is built from TRBV12-5 and TRBJ1-6; TRBD1 could be the D gene, as 5 bases match. This TCR was recovered from a man of 80 years or more with active or convalescent COVID-19. Material: peripheral blood. In nucleotide form, the sequence is TGTGCTAGTGGTTTGGCCAGGGAAAACTATAATTCACCCCTCCACTTT. The translation is CASGLARENYNSPLHF.